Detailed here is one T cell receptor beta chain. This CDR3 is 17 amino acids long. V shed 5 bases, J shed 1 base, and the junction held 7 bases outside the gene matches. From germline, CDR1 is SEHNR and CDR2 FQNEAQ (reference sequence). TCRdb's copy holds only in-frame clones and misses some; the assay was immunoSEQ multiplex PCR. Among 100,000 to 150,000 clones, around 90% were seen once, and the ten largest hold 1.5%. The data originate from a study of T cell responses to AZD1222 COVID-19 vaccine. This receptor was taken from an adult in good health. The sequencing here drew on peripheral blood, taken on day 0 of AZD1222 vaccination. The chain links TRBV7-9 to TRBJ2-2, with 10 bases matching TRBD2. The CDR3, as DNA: TGTGCCAGCAGCCCCGCTGGACTAGCGGTGAACACCGGGGAGCTGTTTTTT. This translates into CASSPAGLAVNTGELFF.